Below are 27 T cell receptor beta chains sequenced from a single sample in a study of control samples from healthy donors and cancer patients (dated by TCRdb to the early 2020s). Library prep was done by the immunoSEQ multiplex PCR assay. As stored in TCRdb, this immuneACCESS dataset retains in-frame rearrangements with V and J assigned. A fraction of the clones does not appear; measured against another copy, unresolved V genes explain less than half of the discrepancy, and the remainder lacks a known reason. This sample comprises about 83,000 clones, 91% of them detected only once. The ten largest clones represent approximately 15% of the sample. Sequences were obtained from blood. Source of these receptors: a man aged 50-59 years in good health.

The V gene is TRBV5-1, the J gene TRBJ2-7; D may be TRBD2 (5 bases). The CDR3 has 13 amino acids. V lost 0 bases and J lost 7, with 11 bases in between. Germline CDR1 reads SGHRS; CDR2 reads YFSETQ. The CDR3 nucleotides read TGCGCCAGCAGCTTGGCTCCCTCGGGGGAGCAGTACTTC. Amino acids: CASSLAPSGEQYF.

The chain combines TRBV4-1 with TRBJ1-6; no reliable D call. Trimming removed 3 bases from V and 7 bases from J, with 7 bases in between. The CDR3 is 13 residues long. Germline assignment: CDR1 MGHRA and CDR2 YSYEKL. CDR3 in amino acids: CASSQSQNSPLHF. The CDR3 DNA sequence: TGCGCCAGCAGCCAGTCACAGAATTCACCCCTCCACTTT.

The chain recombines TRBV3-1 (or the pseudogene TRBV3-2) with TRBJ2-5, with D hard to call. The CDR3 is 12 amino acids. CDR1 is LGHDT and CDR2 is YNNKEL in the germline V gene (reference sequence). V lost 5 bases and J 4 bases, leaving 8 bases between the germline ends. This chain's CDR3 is CASSNWAETQYF. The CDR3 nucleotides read TGTGCCAGCAGCAATTGGGCAGAGACCCAGTACTTC.

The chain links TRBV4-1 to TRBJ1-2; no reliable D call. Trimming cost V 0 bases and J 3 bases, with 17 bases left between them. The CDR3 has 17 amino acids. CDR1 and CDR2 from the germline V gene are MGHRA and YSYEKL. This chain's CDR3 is CASSQDRLDGRDYGYTF. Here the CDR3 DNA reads TGCGCCAGCAGCCAAGATCGGTTGGACGGAAGGGACTATGGCTACACCTTC.

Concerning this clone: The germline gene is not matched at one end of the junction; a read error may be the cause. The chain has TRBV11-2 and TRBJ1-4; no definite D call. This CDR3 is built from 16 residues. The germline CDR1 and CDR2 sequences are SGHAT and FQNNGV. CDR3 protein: CASSLFPVRVLRKTVF. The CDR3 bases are TGTGCCAGCAGCTTATTTCCGGTGAGGGTTTTGAGAAAAACTGTTTTT.

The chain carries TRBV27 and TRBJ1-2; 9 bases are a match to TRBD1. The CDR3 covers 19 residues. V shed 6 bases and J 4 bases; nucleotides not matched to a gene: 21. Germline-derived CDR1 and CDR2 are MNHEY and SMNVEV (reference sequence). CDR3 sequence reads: CASRGIQGARSLTIYGYTF. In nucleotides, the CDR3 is TGTGCCAGCAGGGGAATACAGGGGGCGAGGTCCCTAACGATCTATGGCTACACCTTC.

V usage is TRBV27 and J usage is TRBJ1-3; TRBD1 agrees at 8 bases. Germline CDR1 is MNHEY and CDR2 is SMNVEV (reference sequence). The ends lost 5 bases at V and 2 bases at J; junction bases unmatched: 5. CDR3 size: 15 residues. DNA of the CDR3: TGTGCCAGCAGTAGAACACAGGGGGCTGGAAACACCATATATTTT. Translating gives CASSRTQGAGNTIYF.

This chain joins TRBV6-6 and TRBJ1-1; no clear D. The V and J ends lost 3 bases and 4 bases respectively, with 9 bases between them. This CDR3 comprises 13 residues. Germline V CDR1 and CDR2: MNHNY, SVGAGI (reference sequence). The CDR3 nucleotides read TGTGCCAGCAGTTATGGTCGGGGCACTGAAGCTTTCTTT. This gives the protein CASSYGRGTEAFF.

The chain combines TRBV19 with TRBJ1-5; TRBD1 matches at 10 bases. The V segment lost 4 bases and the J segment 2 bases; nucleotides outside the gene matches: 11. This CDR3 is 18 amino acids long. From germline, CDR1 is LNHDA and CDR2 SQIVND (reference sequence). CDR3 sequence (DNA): TGTGCCAGTAGTAATTCAGGGACAGGGGACAATGGCAATCAGCCCCAGCATTTT. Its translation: CASSNSGTGDNGNQPQHF.

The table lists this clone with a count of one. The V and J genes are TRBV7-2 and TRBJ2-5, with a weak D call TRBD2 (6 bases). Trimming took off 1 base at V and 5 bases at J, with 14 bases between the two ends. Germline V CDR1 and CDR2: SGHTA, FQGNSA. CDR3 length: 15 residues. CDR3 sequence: CASSLGRGGRETQYF. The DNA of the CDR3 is TGTGCCAGCAGCTTAGGGAGGGGAGGTAGGGAGACCCAGTACTTC.

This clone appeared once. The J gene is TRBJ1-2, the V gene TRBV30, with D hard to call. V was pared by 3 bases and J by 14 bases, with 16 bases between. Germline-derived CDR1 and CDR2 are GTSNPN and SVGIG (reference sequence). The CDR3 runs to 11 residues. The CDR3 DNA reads TGTGCCTGGAGCCACGGCCGCGGGAAGACCTTC. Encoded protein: CAWSHGRGKTF.

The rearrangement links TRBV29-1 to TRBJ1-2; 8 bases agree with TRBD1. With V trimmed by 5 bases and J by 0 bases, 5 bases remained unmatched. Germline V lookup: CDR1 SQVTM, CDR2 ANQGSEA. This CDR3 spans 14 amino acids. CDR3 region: CSVTDRAPNYGYTF. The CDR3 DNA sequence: TGCAGCGTTACGGACAGGGCACCTAACTATGGCTACACCTTC. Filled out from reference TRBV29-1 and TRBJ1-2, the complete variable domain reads SAVISQKPSRDICQRGTSLTIQCQVDSQVTMMFWYRQQPGQSLTLIATANQGSEATYESGFVIDKFPISRPNLTFSTLTVSNMSPEDSSIYLCSVTDRAPNYGYTFGSGTRLTVV.

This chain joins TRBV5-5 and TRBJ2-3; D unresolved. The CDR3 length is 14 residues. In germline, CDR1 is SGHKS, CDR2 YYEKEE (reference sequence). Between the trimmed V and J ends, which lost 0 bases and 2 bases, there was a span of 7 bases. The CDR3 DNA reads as TGTGCCAGCAGCTTGGTCACAGACACAGATACGCAGTATTTT. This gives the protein CASSLVTDTDTQYF.

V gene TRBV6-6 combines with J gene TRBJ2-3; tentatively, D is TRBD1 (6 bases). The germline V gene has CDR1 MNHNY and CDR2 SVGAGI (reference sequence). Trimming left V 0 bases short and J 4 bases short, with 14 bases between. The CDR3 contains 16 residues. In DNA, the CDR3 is TGTGCCAGCAGTTACTCTGCTCAGGGGACCGCAGATACGCAGTATTTT. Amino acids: CASSYSAQGTADTQYF.

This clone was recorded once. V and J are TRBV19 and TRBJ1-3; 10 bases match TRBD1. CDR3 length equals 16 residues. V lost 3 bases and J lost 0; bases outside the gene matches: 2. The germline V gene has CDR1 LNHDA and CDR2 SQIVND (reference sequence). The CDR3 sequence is CASSIGTGASGNTIYF. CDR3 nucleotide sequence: TGTGCCAGTAGTATTGGGACAGGGGCCTCTGGAAACACCATATATTTT.

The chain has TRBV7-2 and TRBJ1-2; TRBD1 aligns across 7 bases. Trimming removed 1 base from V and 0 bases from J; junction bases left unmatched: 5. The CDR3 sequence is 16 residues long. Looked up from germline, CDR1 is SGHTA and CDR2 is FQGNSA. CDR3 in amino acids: CASSLGPQGTNYGYTF. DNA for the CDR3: TGTGCCAGCAGCTTAGGGCCACAGGGGACTAACTATGGCTACACCTTC.

CDR3 loop: CASSYSGRAYEQYF. The CDR3 DNA sequence: TGTGCCAGCAGTTACTCGGGCAGGGCCTACGAGCAGTACTTC. The V gene is TRBV6-5, the J gene TRBJ2-7; possible D gene TRBD1, 5 bases. From germline, CDR1 is MNHEY and CDR2 SVGAGI. The CDR3 totals 14 residues. With 0 bases removed from V and 2 bases from J, the gap between germline ends came to 8 bases.

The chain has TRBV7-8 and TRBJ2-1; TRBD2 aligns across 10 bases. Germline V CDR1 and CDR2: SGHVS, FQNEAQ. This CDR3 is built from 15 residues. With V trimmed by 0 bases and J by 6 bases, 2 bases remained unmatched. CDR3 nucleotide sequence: TGTGCCAGCAGCTTAGCTAGCGGGGGGCTCAATGAGCAGTTCTTC. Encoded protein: CASSLASGGLNEQFF.

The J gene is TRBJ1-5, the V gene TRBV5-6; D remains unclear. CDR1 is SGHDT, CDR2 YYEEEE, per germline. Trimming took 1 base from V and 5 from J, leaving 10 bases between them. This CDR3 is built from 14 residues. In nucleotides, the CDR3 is TGTGCCAGCAGCTTGTTTACAGAATATCAGCCCCAGCATTTT. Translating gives CASSLFTEYQPQHF.

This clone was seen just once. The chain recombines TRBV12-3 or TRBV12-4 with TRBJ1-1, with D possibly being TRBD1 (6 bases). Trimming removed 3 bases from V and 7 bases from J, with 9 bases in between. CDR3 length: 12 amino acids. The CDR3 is CASSLGRGEAFF. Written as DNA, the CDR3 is TGTGCCAGCAGTTTGGGCAGGGGTGAAGCTTTCTTT.

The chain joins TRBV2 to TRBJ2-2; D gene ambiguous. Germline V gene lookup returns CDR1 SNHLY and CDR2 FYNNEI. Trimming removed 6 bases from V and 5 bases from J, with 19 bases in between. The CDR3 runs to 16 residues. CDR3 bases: TGTGCCAGCAGCCTTACGTTGGACCCGGCTACCGGGGAGCTGTTTTTT. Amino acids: CASSLTLDPATGELFF.

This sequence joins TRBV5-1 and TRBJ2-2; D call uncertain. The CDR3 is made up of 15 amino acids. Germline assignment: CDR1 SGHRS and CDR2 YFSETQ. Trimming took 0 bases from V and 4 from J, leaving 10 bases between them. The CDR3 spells CASSLAGHFTGELFF. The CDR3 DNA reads TGCGCCAGCAGCTTGGCCGGGCATTTCACCGGGGAGCTGTTTTTT. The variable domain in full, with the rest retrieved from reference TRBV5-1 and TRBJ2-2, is KAGVTQTPRYLIKTRGQQVTLSCSPISGHRSVSWYQQTPGQGLQFLFEYFSETQRNKGNFPGRFSGRQFSNSRSEMNVSTLELGDSALYLCASSLAGHFTGELFFGEGSRLTVL.

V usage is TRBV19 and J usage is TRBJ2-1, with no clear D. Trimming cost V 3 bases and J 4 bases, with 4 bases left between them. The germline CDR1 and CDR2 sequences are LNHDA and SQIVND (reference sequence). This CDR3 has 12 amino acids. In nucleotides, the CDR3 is TGTGCCAGTAGTATCCAGTACAATGAGCAGTTCTTC. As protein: CASSIQYNEQFF.

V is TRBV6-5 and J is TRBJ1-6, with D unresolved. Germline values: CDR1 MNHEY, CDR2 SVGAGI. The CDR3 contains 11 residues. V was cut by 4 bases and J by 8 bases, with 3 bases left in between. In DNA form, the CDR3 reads TGTGCCAGCAGTTTACATTCACCCCTCCACTTT. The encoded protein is CASSLHSPLHF.

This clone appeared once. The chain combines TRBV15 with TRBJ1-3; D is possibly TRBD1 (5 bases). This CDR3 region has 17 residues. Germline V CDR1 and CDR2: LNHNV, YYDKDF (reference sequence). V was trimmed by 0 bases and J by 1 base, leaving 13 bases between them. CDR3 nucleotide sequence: TGTGCCACCAGCAGAGACGGGACTGCCTTTTCTGGAAACACCATATATTTT. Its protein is CATSRDGTAFSGNTIYF.

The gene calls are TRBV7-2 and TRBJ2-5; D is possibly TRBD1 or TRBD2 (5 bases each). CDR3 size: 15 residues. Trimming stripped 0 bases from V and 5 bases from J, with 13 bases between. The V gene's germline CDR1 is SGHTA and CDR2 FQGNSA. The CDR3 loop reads CASSLAGARMETQYF. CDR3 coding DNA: TGTGCCAGCAGCTTAGCCGGGGCCAGGATGGAGACCCAGTACTTC.

In DNA form, the CDR3 reads TGTGCCAGCAGCGGACTAGTGCCTAGCACAGATACGCAGTATTTT. It is translated as CASSGLVPSTDTQYF. The chain combines TRBV27 with TRBJ2-3; 7 nucleotides match TRBD2. V was pared by 6 bases and J by 0 bases, with 6 bases of the junction left unmatched. The CDR3 spans 15 residues. Germline V gene lookup returns CDR1 MNHEY and CDR2 SMNVEV (reference sequence).